What follows is one TCR beta chain and its context. The antigen is unknown. This sample was taken from a study of OX40 agonist ivuxolimab in advanced cancers. Study-level background: Previous treatment with anti-PD-1, anti-PD-L1 or anti-CTLA-4 therapy was allowed; 35% to 50% had received some. In three patients, partial responses were observed, one with hepatocellular carcinoma and two with cutaneous melanoma.

Notes on the study in general: Partial responders dosed at 0.1-3.0 mg/kg displayed clonal expansion ranking among the lowest.

Germline loops: CDR1 SQVTM, CDR2 ANQGSEA. After removal of 5 bases from V and 2 bases from J, the junction contained 3 bases not matched to a gene. This CDR3 comprises 13 residues. Sequencing used immunoSEQ multiplex PCR; TCRdb keeps in-frame clones, though not all of them. The sample contains fewer than 40,000 clones, roughly 80% of which appear only once. Cycle 7 day 1, cycle 4 day 1, and baseline were the timepoints at which blood was sampled. The chain employs TRBV29-1 and TRBJ2-3, with TRBD1 matching 8 bases. This TCR was recovered from an adult with an advanced solid tumor such as melanoma, head and neck, liver or kidney cancer. The input for sequencing was CD4+ or CD8+ T cells sorted from blood, taken in a trial of the OX40 agonist ivuxolimab. The CDR3 is CSVRQGTTDTQYF. Here the CDR3 DNA reads TGCAGCGTTCGACAGGGGACCACAGATACGCAGTATTTT.